The 15 T cell receptor beta chains below were found in one sample sequenced in a study of cytomegalovirus exposure and HLA in healthy donors. Primers included in the PCR were 60 Vbeta and 13 Jbeta primers. The data were produced by immunoSEQ multiplex PCR, yet TCRdb's version contains in-frame clones alone and is incomplete. The sample yields 130,000 to 150,000 clones, 60% to 85% seen once. Sequenced: PBMCs. These receptors all come from a man between 40 and 49 years old in good health and CMV-seropositive.

This clone was seen more than once but under ten times. The V call is TRBV7-8, the J call TRBJ2-3; D is undetermined. V shed 5 bases and J shed 0 bases, with 15 bases lying between them. CDR3 length: 16 residues. Germline loops: CDR1 SGHVS, CDR2 FQNEAQ. This chain's CDR3 is CASSSPTLRSTDTQYF. DNA of the CDR3: TGTGCCAGCAGCAGCCCGACACTGCGAAGCACAGATACGCAGTATTTT.

This rearrangement joins TRBV27 to TRBJ1-6; TRBD1 aligns across 7 bases. Germline V lookup: CDR1 MNHEY, CDR2 SMNVEV (reference sequence). The CDR3 contains 17 residues. The V gene end was trimmed by 6 bases and the J gene end by 2 bases; junction bases not matched to a gene: 10. The CDR3 DNA is TGTGCCAGCAGCTTCTCTACAGGGGAGGCCTATAATTCACCCCTCCACTTT. Protein: CASSFSTGEAYNSPLHF.

The chain uses TRBV7-9 and TRBJ2-1; possible D gene TRBD1, 6 bases. The CDR3 spans 13 residues. The V gene's germline CDR1 is SEHNR and CDR2 FQNEAQ (reference sequence). Trimming cost V 4 bases and J 4 bases, with 8 bases left between them. CDR3 nucleotide sequence: TGTGCCAGCAGCTCCGGACAGTACAATGAGCAGTTCTTC. Translated: CASSSGQYNEQFF.

Comment on this clone: This CDR3 is also generated by other DNA sequences in the sample. The chain uses TRBV7-2 and TRBJ1-3, with D tentatively TRBD1 (6 bases). Trimming took off 1 base at V and 1 base at J, with 8 bases between the two ends. This CDR3 comprises 15 residues. Germline V lookup: CDR1 SGHTA, CDR2 FQGNSA. The CDR3 DNA is TGTGCCAGCAGCTTAGGAACAGGGTCTGGAAACACCATATATTTT. It codes for CASSLGTGSGNTIYF.

This chain connects TRBV12-5 to TRBJ2-7; 8 positions match TRBD1. Germline CDR1 and CDR2: LGHNT and FRNRAP. This CDR3 has 18 residues. V trimming: 3 bases; J trimming: 2 bases; junction bases outside the gene matches: 15. CDR3 loop: CASGFRGITGTGAYEQYF. For the CDR3, the DNA is TGTGCTAGTGGTTTTCGGGGAATAACGGGGACAGGAGCCTACGAGCAGTACTTC.

This clone was seen a handful of times. This sequence joins TRBV6-5 and TRBJ1-2; 10 nucleotides align to TRBD1. The CDR3 length is 15 residues. Germline CDR1 reads MNHEY; CDR2 reads SVGAGI. The junction had 11 bases not matched to a gene; V was cut back by 6 bases and J by 7 bases. DNA for the CDR3: TGTGCCAGCAGGGGGGCTCTGGGACAGGGGTTTGGCTACACCTTC. Translating gives CASRGALGQGFGYTF.

The sample holds one count of this clone. The chain couples TRBV2 to TRBJ2-5; 9 nucleotides agree with TRBD1. CDR1 and CDR2 from the germline V gene are SNHLY and FYNNEI. The V and J ends lost 6 bases and 4 bases, in that order; junction bases with no gene match: 9. CDR3 length equals 15 residues. The CDR3 DNA sequence: TGTGCCAGCAGGGGGACAGGGAGCGTAGGAGAGACCCAGTACTTC. It is translated as CASRGTGSVGETQYF.

The CDR3 sequence is CASSWDGTPNYEQYF. In nucleotides, the CDR3 is TGTGCCAGCAGCTGGGACGGGACACCGAACTACGAGCAGTACTTC. This rearrangement joins TRBV7-9 to TRBJ2-7; TRBD1 is a possible D gene (6 bases). The germline CDR1 and CDR2 sequences are SEHNR and FQNEAQ (reference sequence). The CDR3 runs to 15 residues. V lost 4 bases and J lost 3, with 16 bases in between.

V is TRBV19 and J is TRBJ2-1; D gene uncertain. Germline CDR1 is LNHDA and CDR2 is SQIVND (reference sequence). This CDR3 has 13 residues. Trimming left V 3 bases short and J 6 bases short, with 9 bases between. The CDR3 DNA reads as TGTGCCAGTAGTATGCGATCGGGCAATGAGCAGTTCTTC. This codes for CASSMRSGNEQFF. The full variable domain, with the rest looked up from reference TRBV19 and TRBJ2-1, is DGGITQSPKYLFRKEGQNVTLSCEQNLNHDAMYWYRQDPGQGLRLIYYSQIVNDFQKGDIAEGYSVSREKKESFPLTVTSAQKNPTAFYLCASSMRSGNEQFFGPGTRLTVL.

The V call is TRBV4-3, the J call TRBJ2-7, with TRBD1 as a possible D gene (6 bases). This CDR3 has 14 residues. Germline V gene data show CDR1 as LGHNA and CDR2 as YSLEER. V lost 0 bases, J lost 6 bases, and 12 bases lay in between. CDR3 sequence: CASSQDGGGPEQYF. CDR3 coding DNA: TGCGCCAGCAGCCAAGATGGTGGGGGCCCCGAGCAGTACTTC.

This sequence joins TRBV27 and TRBJ1-2; 8 bases map to TRBD1. CDR1 is MNHEY, CDR2 SMNVEV, per germline (reference sequence). The CDR3 sequence is 13 residues long. V lost 5 bases, J lost 6 bases, and 5 bases stayed unmatched. The CDR3 is CASSPRTGHGYTF. The CDR3 nucleotides read TGTGCCAGCAGTCCCCGGACAGGGCATGGCTACACCTTC.

This clone was seen a few times. The chain uses TRBV4-1 and TRBJ1-2; a weak D match, TRBD1 (5 bases). V was clipped by 1 base and J by 4 bases, with 22 bases between them. Germline CDR1 is MGHRA and CDR2 is YSYEKL. CDR3 length: 18 amino acids. CDR3 in amino acids: CASSQAVQGQFLLYGYTF. The CDR3 nucleotides read TGCGCCAGCAGCCAAGCCGTCCAGGGCCAATTCCTACTCTATGGCTACACCTTC.

This rearrangement joins TRBV9 to TRBJ2-1; 10 bases are shared with TRBD2. CDR3 length: 18 amino acids. CDR1 and CDR2 (germline): SGDLS, YYNGEE. J gave up 1 base and V 1 base, and 8 bases lay outside the gene matches. In DNA form, the CDR3 reads TGTGCCAGCAGCGTAAAACTAGCGGGGCCCCTTTCCTACAATGAGCAGTTCTTC. Encoded protein: CASSVKLAGPLSYNEQFF.

The CDR3 DNA is TGCGCCAGCAGCCCCCGACTAGCGGGAGGCCATACCCTTAGCTCCTACAATGAGCAGTTCTTC. It yields the protein CASSPRLAGGHTLSSYNEQFF. V usage is TRBV4-1 and J usage is TRBJ2-1; 13 bases match TRBD2. CDR1 MGHRA and CDR2 YSYEKL come from the germline V gene. Trimming at V came to 4 bases and at J to 0 bases, leaving 15 bases not matched to a gene. The CDR3 sequence is 21 residues long.

The CDR3 DNA is TGTGCCAGCAGCCCGAGAGGGGGGACAGGGGTCAATGGCTACACCTTC. Protein sequence: CASSPRGGTGVNGYTF. The rearrangement joins TRBV9 to TRBJ1-2; TRBD1 matches 10 bases. V lost 4 bases and J lost 6; bases outside the gene matches: 12. From germline, CDR1 is SGDLS and CDR2 YYNGEE. The CDR3 consists of 16 residues.